What follows are 22 T cell receptor beta chains derived from one specimen sequenced in a study of blood T cell repertoires in COVID-19 (dated by TCRdb to the early 2020s). Receptors were amplified or captured by the immunoSEQ multiplex PCR assay. Entries here come from immuneACCESS through TCRdb and include only in-frame sequences with V and J called. Some clones fail to appear in such tables; in the studies checked, an unresolved V gene covers under half of the shortfall, and the cause of the remainder is unknown. Counted in this sample were around 280,000 clones; around 90% of them appeared once. Together, the top ten hold 1.7% of the sample. The sequencing sample was made of PBMCs or T cells enriched from blood (not recorded which). The receptor source for this set is a woman aged 18 to 35 with acute COVID-19.

The chain joins TRBV15 to TRBJ1-5; perhaps TRBD1 as D (6 bases). Trimming pared 5 bases from V and 7 bases from J, leaving 15 bases between. The CDR3 contains 14 residues. CDR1 and CDR2 from the germline V gene are LNHNV and YYDKDF (reference sequence). CDR3 DNA: TGTGCCACCAGCGGAACAGGGTCTAGACAGCCCCAGCATTTT. It is translated as CATSGTGSRQPQHF. Filled out from reference TRBV15 and TRBJ1-5, the complete variable domain reads DAMVIQNPRYQVTQFGKPVTLSCSQTLNHNVMYWYQQKSSQAPKLLFHYYDKDFNNEADTPDNFQSRRPNTSFCFLDIRSPGLGDTAMYLCATSGTGSRQPQHFGDGTRLSIL.

This clone was seen many times. The chain employs TRBV6-4 and TRBJ2-1, with TRBD2 matching over 12 bases. J gave up 6 bases and V 3 bases, and 3 bases lay outside the gene matches. Germline V gives CDR1 MRHNA, CDR2 SNTAGT. CDR3 length: 15 amino acids. The CDR3 coding sequence is TGTGCCAGCAGTGATCTAGCGGGAGGGGTCAATGAGCAGTTCTTC. It translates to CASSDLAGGVNEQFF.

The V gene is TRBV5-6, the J gene TRBJ2-5; 12 nucleotides agree with TRBD2. The V gene's germline CDR1 is SGHDT and CDR2 YYEEEE. CDR3 length equals 18 residues. Trimming removed 0 bases from V and 2 bases from J; junction bases left unmatched: 8. The CDR3 DNA reads as TGTGCCAGCAGCTTGGCCGGGCTAGCGGGAGGGAGGCAAGAGACCCAGTACTTC. Translation: CASSLAGLAGGRQETQYF.

The DNA for the CDR3 is TGCAGCACTAGGACAGGGGTGAATGAAAAACTGTTTTTT. This gives the protein CSTRTGVNEKLFF. This chain connects TRBV29-1 to TRBJ1-4; 9 positions agree with TRBD1. The trim removed 8 bases at V and 5 bases at J, leaving 6 bases unmatched. The CDR3 length is 13 residues. Germline-derived CDR1 and CDR2 are SQVTM and ANQGSEA.

V is TRBV11-1 and J is TRBJ1-2, with TRBD1 identical over 12 bases. CDR3 size: 14 residues. V gave up 3 bases and J gave up 9 bases; unmatched junction bases: 5. From germline, CDR1 is SGHAT and CDR2 FQDESV (reference sequence). CDR3 coding DNA: TGTGCCAGCAGCTTCGCCGGGACAGGGGGCAGCTACACCTTC. Translated, it gives CASSFAGTGGSYTF.

V gene TRBV2 combines with J gene TRBJ1-4; D unresolved. The CDR3 spans 13 residues. V gave up 7 bases and J gave up 5 bases, with 11 bases separating them. Germline V lookup: CDR1 SNHLY, CDR2 FYNNEI. CDR3 sequence: CASKQPPNEKLFF. As DNA, the CDR3 is TGTGCCAGCAAACAGCCCCCGAATGAAAAACTGTTTTTT.

The V gene is TRBV28, the J gene TRBJ2-3; a possible D gene is TRBD2 (7 bases). The CDR3 length is 18 residues. The germline V gene encodes CDR1 MDHEN and CDR2 SYDVKM. Trimming pared 6 bases from V and 2 bases from J, leaving 24 bases between. CDR3: CASRGGAGTKVDTDTQYF. The CDR3 nucleotides are TGTGCCAGCAGGGGGGGGGCAGGGACCAAGGTTGACACAGATACGCAGTATTTT.

The genes are TRBV6-1 and TRBJ2-7; the D gene is possibly TRBD2 (6 bases). Trimming shortened V by 4 bases and J by 6 bases, and 22 bases separated the two germline ends. CDR3 length: 16 amino acids. The germline V gene has CDR1 MNHNS and CDR2 SASEGT. The CDR3 bases are TGTGCCAGCAGTGGGTCCCGGGACTTAGCCCTACGCGAGCAGTACTTC. Translation: CASSGSRDLALREQYF.

This clone appeared a single time. This chain joins TRBV6-6 and TRBJ1-4, with unresolved D. Trimming took 2 bases from V and 5 from J, leaving 15 bases between them. This CDR3 is built from 16 residues. Per the germline V gene, CDR1 is MNHNY and CDR2 is SVGAGI (reference sequence). The CDR3: CASSYDGAEENEKLFF. The DNA of the CDR3 is TGTGCCAGCAGTTACGATGGAGCGGAAGAGAATGAAAAACTGTTTTTT.

V is TRBV28 and J is TRBJ1-6; a weak D match, TRBD1 (5 bases). Germline V gene sequence: CDR1 MDHEN, CDR2 SYDVKM. The CDR3 consists of 14 residues. V lost 3 bases and J lost 10, with 13 bases in between. In DNA form, the CDR3 reads TGTGCCAGCAGTTTCGCAGGGTTAGTGTCACCCCTCCACTTT. It translates to CASSFAGLVSPLHF.

The V and J genes are TRBV9 and TRBJ2-7; 8 bases align to TRBD2. Germline assignment: CDR1 SGDLS and CDR2 YYNGEE. Trimming at V came to 3 bases and at J to 0 bases, leaving 2 bases not matched to a gene. The CDR3 has 14 residues. The chain's CDR3 is CASSAGGSSYEQYF. DNA for the CDR3: TGTGCCAGCAGCGCGGGAGGGAGCTCCTACGAGCAGTACTTC.

The chain employs TRBV11-2 and TRBJ2-1; TRBD2 matches at 7 bases. Germline V gives CDR1 SGHAT, CDR2 FQNNGV. The junction had 6 bases not matched to a gene; V was cut back by 1 base and J by 6 bases. The CDR3 is 15 residues long. This CDR3 reads CASSLAAGVRNEQFF. The CDR3, as DNA: TGTGCCAGCAGCTTAGCGGCGGGAGTACGCAATGAGCAGTTCTTC.

This clone showed up just once. The rearrangement uses TRBV21-1 and TRBJ1-3; TRBD1 is the table's D call, not checked against the DNA. TRBV21-1 is a documented pseudogene. This CDR3 spans 17 amino acids. CDR3 nucleotides: TGTGCCAGCAGCAAAGCCGCTGGCCTTTCCTCTGGAAACACCATATATTTT. Amino acid sequence: CASSKAAGLSSGNTIYF.

This chain joins TRBV5-5 and TRBJ1-1; 7 bases match TRBD1. Trimming took 0 bases from V and 11 from J; bases not matched to a gene: 10. The germline V gene encodes CDR1 SGHKS and CDR2 YYEKEE (reference sequence). The CDR3 has 14 residues. The CDR3 protein is CASSLEWTGENAFF. CDR3 nucleotide sequence: TGTGCCAGCAGCTTGGAATGGACAGGTGAGAACGCTTTCTTT.

J is TRBJ2-5 and V is TRBV28; 9 bases map to TRBD2. The V segment lost 5 bases and the J segment 1 base; nucleotides outside the gene matches: 17. This CDR3 has 19 amino acids. Germline V gene sequence: CDR1 MDHEN, CDR2 SYDVKM. Here the CDR3 DNA reads TGTGCCAGCAGTCCAACTCAGCGGGAGGTGCTTTCCGCCCAAGAGACCCAGTACTTC. This translates into CASSPTQREVLSAQETQYF.

The CDR3 reads CASSLNPGLATTYNNEQFF. CDR3 DNA: TGTGCCAGCAGCCTAAATCCCGGACTAGCGACTACCTATAACAATGAGCAGTTCTTC. This chain uses TRBV3-1 (or the pseudogene TRBV3-2) with TRBJ2-1, with TRBD2 matching over 9 bases. Trimming cost V 4 bases and J 5 bases; bases outside gene matches: 18. The length of the CDR3 is 19 residues. Per the germline V gene, CDR1 is LGHDT and CDR2 is YNNKEL (reference sequence).

This clone showed up just a few times. The rearrangement links TRBV7-9 to TRBJ1-2; a possible D gene is TRBD1 (5 bases). This CDR3 spans 15 amino acids. Germline V gene data show CDR1 as SEHNR and CDR2 as FQNEAQ (reference sequence). V lost 4 bases to trimming and J lost 4 bases, with 16 bases between them. The CDR3, as DNA: TGTGCCAGCAGCTGGAGAAGCGGGGGAGGCTATGGCTACACCTTC. It translates to CASSWRSGGGYGYTF.

The V gene is TRBV28, the J gene TRBJ2-2; D possibly corresponds to TRBD1 (6 bases). The CDR3 runs to 14 residues. Trimming pared 4 bases from V and 7 bases from J, leaving 13 bases between. Germline values: CDR1 MDHEN, CDR2 SYDVKM. The CDR3 DNA reads as TGTGCCAGCAGTTGGGGCAGGGGTTTCGGGGAGCTGTTTTTT. Its translation: CASSWGRGFGELFF.

CDR3 bases: TGTGCCAGCAGCTCCGGGAAGGGACAGTTCTACAATGAGCAGTTCTTC. Residues: CASSSGKGQFYNEQFF. The chain combines TRBV13 with TRBJ2-1; 7 bases align to TRBD1. V shed 4 bases, J shed 3 bases, and the junction held 9 bases outside the gene matches. Germline loops: CDR1 PRHDT, CDR2 FYEKMQ (reference sequence). The CDR3 runs 16 residues. The full variable domain, completed using reference TRBV13 and TRBJ2-1, is AAGVIQSPRHLIKEKRETATLKCYPIPRHDTVYWYQQGPGQDPQFLISFYEKMQSDKGSIPDRFSAQQFSDYHSELNMSSLELGDSALYFCASSSGKGQFYNEQFFGPGTRLTVL.

This rearrangement joins TRBV4-3 to TRBJ2-1; D is ambiguous. Trimming shortened V by 0 bases and J by 3 bases, and 6 bases separated the two germline ends. CDR3 length: 14 residues. CDR1 is LGHNA, CDR2 YSLEER, per germline. This CDR3 reads CASSQDLIYNEQFF. As DNA, the CDR3 is TGCGCCAGCAGCCAAGATCTTATCTACAATGAGCAGTTCTTC.

This chain links TRBV18 with TRBJ1-5; 7 nucleotides align to TRBD1. Per the germline V gene, CDR1 is KGHSH and CDR2 is LQKENI. The CDR3 extends over 13 amino acids. The ends lost 5 bases at V and 7 bases at J; junction bases unmatched: 5. CDR3: CASSADRDQPQHF. CDR3 coding DNA: TGTGCCAGCTCAGCAGACAGGGACCAGCCCCAGCATTTT.

V usage is TRBV6-1 and J usage is TRBJ2-1; TRBD2 aligns across 10 bases. The trim removed 3 bases at V and 8 bases at J, leaving 16 bases unmatched. The CDR3 is 18 amino acids. Germline values: CDR1 MNHNS, CDR2 SASEGT. DNA for the CDR3: TGTGCCAGCAGTGAGTTTTGGGCTAGCGGGAGTTCGGCCCATGAGCAGTTCTTC. Protein sequence: CASSEFWASGSSAHEQFF.